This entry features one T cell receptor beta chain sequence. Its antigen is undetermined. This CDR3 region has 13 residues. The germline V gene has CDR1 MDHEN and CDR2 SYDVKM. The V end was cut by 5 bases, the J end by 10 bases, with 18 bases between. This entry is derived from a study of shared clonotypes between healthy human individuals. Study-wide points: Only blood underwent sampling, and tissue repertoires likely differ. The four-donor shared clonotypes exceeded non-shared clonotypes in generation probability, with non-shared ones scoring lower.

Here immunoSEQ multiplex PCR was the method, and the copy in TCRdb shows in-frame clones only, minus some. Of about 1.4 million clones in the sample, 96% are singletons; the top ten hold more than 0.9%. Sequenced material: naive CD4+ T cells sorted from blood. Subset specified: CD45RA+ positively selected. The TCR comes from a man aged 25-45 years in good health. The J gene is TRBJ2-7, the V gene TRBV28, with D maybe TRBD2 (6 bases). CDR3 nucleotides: TGTGCCAGCAGTCCGACGATCCCGGGACTCCAGTACTTC. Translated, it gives CASSPTIPGLQYF.